This T cell receptor beta chain came from a study of cytotoxic CD8 clonotypes in ibrutinib-treated CLL. The overall study: For this cohort, patients were ten to twelve relapsed/refractory and some 15 treatment-naive, while 17 were IGHV unmutated. Sequencing produced an average of about 280,000 productive templates and under 95,000 productive rearrangements per sample. Notes on the study in general: Clonality showed a rise at ibrutinib response that reversed toward baseline at progression.

Profiled with immunoSEQ multiplex PCR; TCRdb holds only in-frame clones, not every one. The sample shows some 35,000 clones, roughly two thirds of them seen only once. The sample holds a few counts of this clone. What it binds is not known. In germline, CDR1 is MNHEY, CDR2 SVGAGI. V was cut by 8 bases and J by 5 bases, with 13 bases left in between. There are 13 residues in the CDR3. This sample comprised PBMCs, obtained before ibrutinib treatment. This chain joins TRBV6-5 and TRBJ1-5; TRBD1 might be the D (6 bases). This receptor was obtained from a human donor with chronic lymphocytic leukemia. The CDR3 region is CASAASGDQPQHF. For the CDR3, the DNA is TGTGCCAGCGCTGCTTCAGGGGATCAGCCCCAGCATTTT.